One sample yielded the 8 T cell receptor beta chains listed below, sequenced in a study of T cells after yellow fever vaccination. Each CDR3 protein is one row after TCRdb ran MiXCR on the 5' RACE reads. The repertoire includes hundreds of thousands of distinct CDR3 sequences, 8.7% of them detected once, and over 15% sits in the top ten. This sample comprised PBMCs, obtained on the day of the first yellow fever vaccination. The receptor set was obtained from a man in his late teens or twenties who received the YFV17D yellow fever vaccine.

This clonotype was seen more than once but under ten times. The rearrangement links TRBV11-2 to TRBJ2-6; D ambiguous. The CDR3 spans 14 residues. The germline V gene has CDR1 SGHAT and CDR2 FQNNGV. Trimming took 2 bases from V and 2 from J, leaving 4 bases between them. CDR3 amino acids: CASSLQPGANVLTF. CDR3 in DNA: TGTGCCAGCAGCTTACAACCTGGGGCCAACGTCCTGACTTTC.

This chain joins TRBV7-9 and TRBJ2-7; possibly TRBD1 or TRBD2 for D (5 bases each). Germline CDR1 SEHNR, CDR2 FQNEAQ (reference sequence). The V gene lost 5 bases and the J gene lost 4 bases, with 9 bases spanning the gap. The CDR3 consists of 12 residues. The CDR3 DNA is TGTGCCAGCAGCCGGGACGAGTACGAGCAGTACGTC. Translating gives CASSRDEYEQYV.

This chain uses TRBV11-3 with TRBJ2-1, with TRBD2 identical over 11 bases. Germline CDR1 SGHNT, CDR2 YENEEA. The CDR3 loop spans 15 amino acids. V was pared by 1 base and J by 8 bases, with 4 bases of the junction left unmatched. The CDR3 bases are TGTGCCAGCAGCTTAGTAGCGGGGGGGTGGGATGAGCAGTTCTTC. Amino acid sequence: CASSLVAGGWDEQFF. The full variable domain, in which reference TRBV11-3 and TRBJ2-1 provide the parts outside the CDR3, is EAGVVQSPRYKIIEKKQPVAFWCNPISGHNTLYWYLQNLGQGPELLIRYENEEAVDDSQLPKDRFSAERLKGVDSTLKIQPAELGDSAVYLCASSLVAGGWDEQFFGPGTRLTVL.

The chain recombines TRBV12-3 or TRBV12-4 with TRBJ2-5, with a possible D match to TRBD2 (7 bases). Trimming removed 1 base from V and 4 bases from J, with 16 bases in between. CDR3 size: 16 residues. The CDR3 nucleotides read TGTGCCAGCAGTTTAGGGTGGGGGGGGCCAGGAGAGACCCAGTACTTC. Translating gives CASSLGWGGPGETQYF.

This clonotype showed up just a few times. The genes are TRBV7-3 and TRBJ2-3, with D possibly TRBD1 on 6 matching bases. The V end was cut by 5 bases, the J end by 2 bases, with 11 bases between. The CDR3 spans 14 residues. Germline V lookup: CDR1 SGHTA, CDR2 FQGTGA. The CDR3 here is CASSVTGVTDTQYF. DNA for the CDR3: TGTGCCAGCAGCGTGACAGGAGTCACAGATACGCAGTATTTT.

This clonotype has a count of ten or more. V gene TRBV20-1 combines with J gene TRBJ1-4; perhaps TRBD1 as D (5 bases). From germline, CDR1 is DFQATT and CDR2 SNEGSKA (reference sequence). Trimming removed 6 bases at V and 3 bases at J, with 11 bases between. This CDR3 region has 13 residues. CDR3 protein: CSASGASNEKLFF. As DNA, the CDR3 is TGCAGTGCGAGCGGGGCCTCTAATGAAAAACTGTTTTTT.

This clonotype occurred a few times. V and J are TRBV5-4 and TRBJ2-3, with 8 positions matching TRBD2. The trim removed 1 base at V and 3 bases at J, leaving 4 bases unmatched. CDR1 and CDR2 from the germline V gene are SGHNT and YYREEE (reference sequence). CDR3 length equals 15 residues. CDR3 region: CASSLKSGGTDTQYF. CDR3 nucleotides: TGTGCCAGCAGCTTGAAGAGCGGGGGTACAGATACGCAGTATTTT.

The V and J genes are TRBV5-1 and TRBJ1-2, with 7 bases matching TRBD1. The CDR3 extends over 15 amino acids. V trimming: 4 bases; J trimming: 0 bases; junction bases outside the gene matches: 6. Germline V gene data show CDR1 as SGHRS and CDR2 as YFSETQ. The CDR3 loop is CASSIGTVANYGYTF. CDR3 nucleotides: TGCGCCAGCAGCATCGGGACAGTAGCTAACTATGGCTACACCTTC. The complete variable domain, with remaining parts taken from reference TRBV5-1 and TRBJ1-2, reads KAGVTQTPRYLIKTRGQQVTLSCSPISGHRSVSWYQQTPGQGLQFLFEYFSETQRNKGNFPGRFSGRQFSNSRSEMNVSTLELGDSALYLCASSIGTVANYGYTFGSGTRLTVV.